A selection of T cell receptor beta chains follows, all from one sample in a study of cytomegalovirus exposure and HLA in healthy donors. Profiled with immunoSEQ multiplex PCR; TCRdb holds only in-frame clones, not every one. The repertoire consists of around 160,000 clones, with more than 60% occurring once and the leading ten covering 10% to 15%. The sequenced sample consisted of PBMCs. Every receptor here comes from a man aged 40-50 years in good health and CMV-seropositive. CDR3s include the opening cysteine and the closing phenylalanine or tryptophan. D genes are given only for firm matches. Some rows mark clone size as missing; the rest say once, few, many or name a class of expanded clone.

j_gene: TRBJ2-3; abundance: .; v_gene: TRBV10-3; d_gene: .; CDR3aa: CAITNGGGSTDTQYF; CDR3nt: TGTGCCATCACCAATGGGGGAGGCAGCACAGATACGCAGTATTTT
j_gene: TRBJ2-3; abundance: .; v_gene: TRBV4-2; d_gene: TRBD2; CDR3aa: CASSPLASGRGADTQYF; CDR3nt: TGTGCCAGCAGCCCCCTTGCCAGCGGGAGGGGAGCAGATACGCAGTATTTT
j_gene: TRBJ1-1; abundance: .; v_gene: TRBV6-5; d_gene: .; CDR3aa: CASSYSADSEAFF; CDR3nt: TGTGCCAGCAGTTACTCGGCGGATTCCGAAGCTTTCTTT
j_gene: TRBJ2-7; abundance: .; v_gene: TRBV10-3; d_gene: .; CDR3aa: CAISSTDTYEQYF; CDR3nt: TGTGCCATCAGCTCAACAGATACCTACGAGCAGTACTTC
j_gene: TRBJ2-7; abundance: .; v_gene: TRBV20-1; d_gene: .; CDR3aa: CSASGDEQYF; CDR3nt: TGCAGTGCTAGCGGAGACGAGCAGTACTTC
j_gene: TRBJ2-2; abundance: .; v_gene: TRBV29-1; d_gene: .; CDR3aa: CSVLKQSGELFF; CDR3nt: TGCAGCGTCCTTAAACAGTCTGGGGAGCTGTTTTTT
j_gene: TRBJ2-7; abundance: few; v_gene: TRBV7-8; d_gene: TRBD1; CDR3aa: CASSLEGASAAQYF; CDR3nt: TGTGCCAGCAGCTTAGAGGGGGCCAGCGCTGCGCAGTACTTC
j_gene: TRBJ2-7; abundance: .; v_gene: TRBV7-8; d_gene: .; CDR3aa: CASSLALAGEQYF; CDR3nt: TGTGCCAGCAGCTTAGCTCTAGCCGGCGAGCAGTACTTC
j_gene: TRBJ2-1; abundance: .; v_gene: TRBV18; d_gene: TRBD1; CDR3aa: CASSPFDRAYNEQFF; CDR3nt: TGTGCCAGCTCCCCATTCGACAGGGCCTACAATGAGCAGTTCTTC
j_gene: TRBJ1-4; abundance: .; v_gene: TRBV9; d_gene: .; CDR3aa: CASSISDLDRVDHEKLFF; CDR3nt: TGTGCCAGCAGCATTTCCGACTTAGATCGGGTGGATCATGAAAAACTGTTTTTT
j_gene: TRBJ1-1; abundance: .; v_gene: TRBV16; d_gene: .; CDR3aa: CASSQLGGTEAFF; CDR3nt: TGTGCCAGCAGCCAACTCGGGGGAACCGAAGCTTTCTTT
j_gene: TRBJ2-7; abundance: .; v_gene: TRBV7-9; d_gene: .; CDR3aa: CASSQGGGFYLTGEQYF; CDR3nt: TGTGCCAGCAGCCAGGGGGGCGGATTCTACTTAACCGGCGAGCAGTACTTC
j_gene: TRBJ2-1; abundance: .; v_gene: TRBV5-5; d_gene: .; CDR3aa: CASSFSLSVNEQFF; CDR3nt: TGTGCCAGCAGCTTTAGTCTATCGGTCAATGAGCAGTTCTTC
j_gene: TRBJ2-2; abundance: .; v_gene: TRBV4-3; d_gene: TRBD2; CDR3aa: CASSQEESSGARTGELFF; CDR3nt: TGCGCCAGCAGCCAAGAAGAATCGAGCGGGGCTAGGACCGGGGAGCTGTTTTTT
j_gene: TRBJ2-7; abundance: .; v_gene: TRBV27; d_gene: TRBD2; CDR3aa: CASSRLAAYEQYF; CDR3nt: TGTGCCAGCAGTAGACTAGCGGCCTACGAGCAGTACTTC
j_gene: TRBJ1-1; abundance: .; v_gene: TRBV7-2; d_gene: .; CDR3aa: CASSPDGMNTEAFF; CDR3nt: TGTGCCAGCAGTCCGGACGGGATGAACACTGAAGCTTTCTTT
j_gene: TRBJ2-2; abundance: .; v_gene: TRBV5-1; d_gene: TRBD2; CDR3aa: CASSPLRGSGSRGGTGELFF; CDR3nt: TGCGCCAGCAGCCCCCTACGAGGGAGCGGGAGCCGGGGAGGCACCGGGGAGCTGTTTTTT
j_gene: TRBJ2-1; abundance: .; v_gene: TRBV7-3; d_gene: .; CDR3aa: CASSLDQGYNEQFF; CDR3nt: TGTGCCAGCAGCTTAGATCAGGGGTACAATGAGCAGTTCTTC
j_gene: TRBJ1-1; abundance: many; v_gene: TRBV7-7; d_gene: TRBD1; CDR3aa: CASSVDRDTEAFF; CDR3nt: TGTGCCAGCAGCGTAGACAGGGACACTGAAGCTTTCTTT
j_gene: TRBJ2-7; abundance: .; v_gene: TRBV19; d_gene: TRBD1; CDR3aa: CASSPRTGLEQYF; CDR3nt: TGTGCCAGTAGTCCTCGGACAGGCCTCGAGCAGTACTTC
j_gene: TRBJ2-1; abundance: .; v_gene: TRBV7-3; d_gene: TRBD2; CDR3aa: CASSLAGGGNEQFF; CDR3nt: TGTGCCAGCAGCTTAGCGGGAGGAGGAAATGAGCAGTTCTTC
j_gene: TRBJ1-4; abundance: .; v_gene: TRBV7-2; d_gene: TRBD1; CDR3aa: CASSHTPGTGAEKLFF; CDR3nt: TGTGCCAGCAGCCATACGCCGGGGACAGGCGCGGAAAAACTGTTTTTT
j_gene: TRBJ1-2; abundance: .; v_gene: TRBV28; d_gene: .; CDR3aa: CASSLGRGGYGYTF; CDR3nt: TGTGCCAGCAGTTTAGGCAGGGGCGGATATGGCTACACCTTC
j_gene: TRBJ2-7; abundance: .; v_gene: TRBV7-2; d_gene: .; CDR3aa: CASSLVRLQVAYEQYF; CDR3nt: TGTGCCAGCAGCTTAGTTAGGCTACAGGTGGCCTACGAGCAGTACTTC
j_gene: TRBJ1-5; abundance: few; v_gene: TRBV28; d_gene: .; CDR3aa: CASSRGGDHQPQHF; CDR3nt: TGTGCCAGCAGTCGTGGGGGGGATCATCAGCCCCAGCATTTT
j_gene: TRBJ1-4; abundance: .; v_gene: TRBV5-4; d_gene: TRBD1; CDR3aa: CASSFRGGQKLFF; CDR3nt: TGTGCCAGCAGCTTCCGAGGGGGCCAAAAACTGTTTTTT